The source of this T cell receptor beta chain is a study of memory CD4+ T cells and cytomegalovirus serostatus. Whole-study context: This sample comes from healthy Belgian adults, about nine CMV seropositive, approximately 25 seronegative. General study results and limits: 67 of 164 known CMV-associated TCRbeta sequences appeared in CD4+ memory.

This table comes from immunoSEQ multiplex PCR, and its TCRdb copy is limited to in-frame clones, with some not included. The profile covers 80,000 to 100,000 clones, with about four fifths appearing a single time and 3.6% taken by the ten largest. Concerning this clone itself: Its antigen is currently unknown.

Single viable CD3+CD4+CD8-CD45RO+ cells were sorted as the memory CD4+ T cells. V dropped 4 bases and J dropped 5 bases, with 14 bases sitting between them. Germline V gives CDR1 GTSNPN, CDR2 SVGIG (reference sequence). The CDR3 extends over 13 amino acids. The V and J genes are TRBV30 and TRBJ1-1; D is unclear. The sequenced sample consisted of memory CD4+ T cells from blood. The sequence came from an adult in good health and CMV-seropositive. CDR3 in amino acids: CAWKGRLETEAFF. The DNA for the CDR3 is TGTGCCTGGAAAGGCCGCCTTGAGACTGAAGCTTTCTTT. The full variable domain, with the rest looked up from reference TRBV30 and TRBJ1-1, is SQTIHQWPATLVQPVGSPLSLECTVEGTSNPNLYWYRQAAGRGLQLLFYSVGIGQISSEVPQNLSASRPQDRQFILSSKKLLLSDSGFYLCAWKGRLETEAFFGQGTRLTVV.